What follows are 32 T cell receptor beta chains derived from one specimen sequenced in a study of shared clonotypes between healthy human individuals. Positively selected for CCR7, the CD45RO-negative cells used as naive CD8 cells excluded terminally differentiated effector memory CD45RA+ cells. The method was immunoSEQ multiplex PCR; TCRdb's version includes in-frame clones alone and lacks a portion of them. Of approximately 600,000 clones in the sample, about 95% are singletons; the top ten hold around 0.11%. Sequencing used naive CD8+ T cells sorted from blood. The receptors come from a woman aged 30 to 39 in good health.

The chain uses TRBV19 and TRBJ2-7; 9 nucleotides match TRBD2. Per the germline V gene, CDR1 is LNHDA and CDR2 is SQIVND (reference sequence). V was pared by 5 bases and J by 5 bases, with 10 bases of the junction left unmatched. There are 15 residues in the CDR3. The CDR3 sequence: CASSGLAGVAHEQYF. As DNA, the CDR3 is TGTGCCAGTAGTGGGTTAGCGGGAGTGGCCCACGAGCAGTACTTC.

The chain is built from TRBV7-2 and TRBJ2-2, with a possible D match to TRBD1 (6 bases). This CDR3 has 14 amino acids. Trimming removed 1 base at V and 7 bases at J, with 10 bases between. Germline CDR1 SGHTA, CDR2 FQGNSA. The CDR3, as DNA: TGTGCCAGCAGCTTAGTCAGGGGCGACGGGGAGCTGTTTTTT. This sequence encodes CASSLVRGDGELFF.

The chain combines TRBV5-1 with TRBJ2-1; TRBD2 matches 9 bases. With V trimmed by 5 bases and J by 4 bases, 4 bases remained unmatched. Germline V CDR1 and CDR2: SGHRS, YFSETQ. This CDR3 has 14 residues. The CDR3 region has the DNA TGCGCCAGCAGTCTGCGGGAGGGATACAATGAGCAGTTCTTC. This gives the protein CASSLREGYNEQFF. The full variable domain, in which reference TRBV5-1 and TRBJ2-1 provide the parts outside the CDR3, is KAGVTQTPRYLIKTRGQQVTLSCSPISGHRSVSWYQQTPGQGLQFLFEYFSETQRNKGNFPGRFSGRQFSNSRSEMNVSTLELGDSALYLCASSLREGYNEQFFGPGTRLTVL.

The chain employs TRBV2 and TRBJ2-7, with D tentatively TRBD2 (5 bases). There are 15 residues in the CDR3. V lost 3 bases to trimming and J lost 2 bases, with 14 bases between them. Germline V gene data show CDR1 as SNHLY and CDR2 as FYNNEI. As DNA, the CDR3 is TGTGCCAGCAGTGACTTACTACTGGGAGCCTACGAGCAGTACTTC. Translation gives CASSDLLLGAYEQYF. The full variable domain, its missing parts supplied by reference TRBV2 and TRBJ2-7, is EPEVTQTPSHQVTQMGQEVILRCVPISNHLYFYWYRQILGQKVEFLVSFYNNEISEKSEIFDDQFSVERPDGSNFTLKIRSTKLEDSAMYFCASSDLLLGAYEQYFGPGTRLTVT.

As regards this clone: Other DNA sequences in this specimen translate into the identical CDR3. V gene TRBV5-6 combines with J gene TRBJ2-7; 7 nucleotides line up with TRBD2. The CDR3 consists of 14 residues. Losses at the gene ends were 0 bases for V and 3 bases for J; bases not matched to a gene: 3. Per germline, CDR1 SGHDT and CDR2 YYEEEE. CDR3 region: CASSLGGSGYEQYF. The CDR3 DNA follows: TGTGCCAGCAGCTTGGGCGGGAGTGGCTACGAGCAGTACTTC.

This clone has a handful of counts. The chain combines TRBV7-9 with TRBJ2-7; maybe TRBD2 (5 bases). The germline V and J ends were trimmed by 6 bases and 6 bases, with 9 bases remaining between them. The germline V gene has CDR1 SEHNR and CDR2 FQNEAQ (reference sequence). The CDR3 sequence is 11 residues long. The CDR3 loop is CASRRGLEQYF. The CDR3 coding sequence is TGTGCCAGCAGGAGAGGGCTCGAGCAGTACTTC. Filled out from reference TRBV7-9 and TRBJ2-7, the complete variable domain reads DTGVSQNPRHKITKRGQNVTFRCDPISEHNRLYWYRQTLGQGPEFLTYFQNEAQLEKSRLLSDRFSAERPKGSFSTLEIQRTEQGDSAMYLCASRRGLEQYFGPGTRLTVT.

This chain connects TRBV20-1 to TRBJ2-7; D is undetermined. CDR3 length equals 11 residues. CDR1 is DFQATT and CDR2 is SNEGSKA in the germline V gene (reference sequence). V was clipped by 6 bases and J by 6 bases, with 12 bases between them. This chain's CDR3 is CSAPRVVEQYF. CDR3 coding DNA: TGCAGTGCCCCCCGGGTTGTCGAGCAGTACTTC.

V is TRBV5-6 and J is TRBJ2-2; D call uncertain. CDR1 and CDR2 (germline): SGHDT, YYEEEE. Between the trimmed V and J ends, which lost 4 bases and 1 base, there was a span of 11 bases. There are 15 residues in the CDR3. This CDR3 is CASSADSVNTGELFF. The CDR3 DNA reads TGTGCCAGCAGCGCCGACTCGGTGAACACCGGGGAGCTGTTTTTT.

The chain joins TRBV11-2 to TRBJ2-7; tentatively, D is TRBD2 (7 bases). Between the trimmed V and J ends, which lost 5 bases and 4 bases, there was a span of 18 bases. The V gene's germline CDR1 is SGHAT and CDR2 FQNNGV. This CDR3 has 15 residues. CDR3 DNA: TGTGCCAGCAGCCTAGGGGGGAGGGGAGCATACGAGCAGTACTTC. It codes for CASSLGGRGAYEQYF.

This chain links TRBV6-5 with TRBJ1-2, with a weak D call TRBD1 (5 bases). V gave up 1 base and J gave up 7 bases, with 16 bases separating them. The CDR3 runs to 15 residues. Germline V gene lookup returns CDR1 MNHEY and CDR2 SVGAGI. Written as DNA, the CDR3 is TGTGCCAGCAGTTACTATGGAGGGACCTTTCTTGGCTACACCTTC. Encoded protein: CASSYYGGTFLGYTF.

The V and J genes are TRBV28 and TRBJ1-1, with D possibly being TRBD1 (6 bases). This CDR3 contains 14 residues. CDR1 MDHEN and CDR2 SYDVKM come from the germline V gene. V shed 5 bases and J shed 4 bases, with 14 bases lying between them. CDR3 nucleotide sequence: TGTGCCAGCAGTCCTCGGGAGGGGGGCACTGAAGCTTTCTTT. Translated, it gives CASSPREGGTEAFF.

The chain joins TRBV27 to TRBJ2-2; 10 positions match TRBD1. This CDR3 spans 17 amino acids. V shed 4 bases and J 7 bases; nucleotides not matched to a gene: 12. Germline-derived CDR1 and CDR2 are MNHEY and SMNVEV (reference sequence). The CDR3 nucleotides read TGTGCCAGCAGTTCCCCCCCCGGGACAGGGGATTTCGGGGAGCTGTTTTTT. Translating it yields CASSSPPGTGDFGELFF.

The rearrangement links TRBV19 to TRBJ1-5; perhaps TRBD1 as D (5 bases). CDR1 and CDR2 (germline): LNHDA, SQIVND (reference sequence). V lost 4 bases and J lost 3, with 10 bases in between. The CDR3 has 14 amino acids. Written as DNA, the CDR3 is TGTGCCAGTAGTACCGACAGCTTCAATCAGCCCCAGCATTTT. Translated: CASSTDSFNQPQHF.

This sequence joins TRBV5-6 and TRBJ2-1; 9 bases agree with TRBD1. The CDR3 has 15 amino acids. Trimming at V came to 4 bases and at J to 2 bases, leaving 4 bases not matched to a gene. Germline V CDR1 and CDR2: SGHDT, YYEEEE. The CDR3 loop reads CASSLGQGTYNEQFF. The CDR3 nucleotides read TGTGCCAGCAGCCTGGGACAGGGAACCTACAATGAGCAGTTCTTC.

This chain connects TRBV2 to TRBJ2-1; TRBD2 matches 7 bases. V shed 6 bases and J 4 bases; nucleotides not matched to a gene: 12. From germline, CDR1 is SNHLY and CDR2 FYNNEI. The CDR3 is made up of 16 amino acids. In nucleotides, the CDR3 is TGTGCCAGCAGCGAAACCGCGGGAGCCCTTTACAATGAGCAGTTCTTC. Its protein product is CASSETAGALYNEQFF.

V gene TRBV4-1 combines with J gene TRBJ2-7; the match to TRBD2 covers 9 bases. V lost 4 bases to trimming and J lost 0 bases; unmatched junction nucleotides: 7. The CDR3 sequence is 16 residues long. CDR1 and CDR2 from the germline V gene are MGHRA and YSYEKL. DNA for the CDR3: TGCGCCAGCAGCCCCAGTAGACTAGCGGACTCCTACGAGCAGTACTTC. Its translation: CASSPSRLADSYEQYF.

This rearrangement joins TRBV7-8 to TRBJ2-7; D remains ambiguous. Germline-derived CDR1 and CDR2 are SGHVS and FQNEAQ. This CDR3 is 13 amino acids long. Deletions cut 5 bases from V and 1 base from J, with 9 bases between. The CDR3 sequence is CASSQHLSYEQYF. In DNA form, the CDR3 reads TGTGCCAGCAGCCAGCATTTGTCCTACGAGCAGTACTTC.

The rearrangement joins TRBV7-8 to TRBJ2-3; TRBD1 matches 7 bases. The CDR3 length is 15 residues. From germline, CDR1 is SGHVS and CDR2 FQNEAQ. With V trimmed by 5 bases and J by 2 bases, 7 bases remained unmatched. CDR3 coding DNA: TGTGCCAGCAGCCACCGGGACAGAGTCACAGATACGCAGTATTTT. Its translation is CASSHRDRVTDTQYF.

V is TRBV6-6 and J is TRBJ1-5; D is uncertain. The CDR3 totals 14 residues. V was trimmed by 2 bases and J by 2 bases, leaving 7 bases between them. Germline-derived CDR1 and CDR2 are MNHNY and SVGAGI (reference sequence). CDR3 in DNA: TGTGCCAGCAGTTACCGGTGGGGCAATCAGCCCCAGCATTTT. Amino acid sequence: CASSYRWGNQPQHF.

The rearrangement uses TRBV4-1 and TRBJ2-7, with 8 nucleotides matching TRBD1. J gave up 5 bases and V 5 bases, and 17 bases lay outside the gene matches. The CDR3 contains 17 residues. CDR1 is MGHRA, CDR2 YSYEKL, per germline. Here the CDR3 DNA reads TGCGCCAGCAGCTACCGGACAGGGTACGAGAGGGCACACGAGCAGTACTTC. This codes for CASSYRTGYERAHEQYF.

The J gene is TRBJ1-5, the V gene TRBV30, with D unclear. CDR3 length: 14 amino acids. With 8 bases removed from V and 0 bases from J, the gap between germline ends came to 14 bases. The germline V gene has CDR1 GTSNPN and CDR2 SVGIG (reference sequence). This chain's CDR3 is CAGFQPYSNQPQHF. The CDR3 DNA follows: TGTGCCGGTTTTCAGCCTTATAGCAATCAGCCCCAGCATTTT.

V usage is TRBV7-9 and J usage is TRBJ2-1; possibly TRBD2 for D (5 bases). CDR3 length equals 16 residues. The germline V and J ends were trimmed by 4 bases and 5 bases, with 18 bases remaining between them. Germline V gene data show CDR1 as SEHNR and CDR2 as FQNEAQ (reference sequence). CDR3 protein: CASSYGLAPGDNEQFF. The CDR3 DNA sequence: TGTGCCAGCAGCTACGGACTCGCCCCTGGGGACAATGAGCAGTTCTTC.

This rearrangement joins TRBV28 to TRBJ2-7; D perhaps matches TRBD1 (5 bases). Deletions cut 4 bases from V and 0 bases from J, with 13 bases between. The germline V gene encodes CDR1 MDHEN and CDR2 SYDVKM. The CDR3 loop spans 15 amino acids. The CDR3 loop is CASSSQGPSSYEQYF. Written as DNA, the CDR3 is TGTGCCAGCAGTTCCCAGGGCCCAAGCTCCTACGAGCAGTACTTC.

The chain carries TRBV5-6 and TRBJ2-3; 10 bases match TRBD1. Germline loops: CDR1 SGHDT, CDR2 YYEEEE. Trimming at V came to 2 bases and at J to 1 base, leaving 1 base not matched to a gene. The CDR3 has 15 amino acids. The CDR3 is CASSFGTGGTDTQYF. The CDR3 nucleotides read TGTGCCAGCAGCTTTGGGACAGGGGGCACAGATACGCAGTATTTT. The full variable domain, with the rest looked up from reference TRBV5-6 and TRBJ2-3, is DAGVTQSPTHLIKTRGQQVTLRCSPKSGHDTVSWYQQALGQGPQFIFQYYEEEERQRGNFPDRFSGHQFPNYSSELNVNALLLGDSALYLCASSFGTGGTDTQYFGPGTRLTVL.

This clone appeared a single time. The DNA of the CDR3 is TGTGCCAGCCGGGATCGAGAGTTCTTC. Residues: CASRDREFF. This chain links TRBV27 with TRBJ2-1; D is possibly TRBD2 (5 bases). The germline gives CDR1 MNHEY, CDR2 SMNVEV (reference sequence). The CDR3 totals 9 residues. The V end was cut by 8 bases, the J end by 14 bases, with 10 bases between.

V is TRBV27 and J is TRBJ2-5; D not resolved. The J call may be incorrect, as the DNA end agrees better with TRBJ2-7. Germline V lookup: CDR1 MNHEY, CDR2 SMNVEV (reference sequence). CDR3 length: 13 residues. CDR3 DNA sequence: TGTGCCAGCAGTCACGGCGGACCCTACGAGCAGTACTTC. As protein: CASSHGGPYEQYF.

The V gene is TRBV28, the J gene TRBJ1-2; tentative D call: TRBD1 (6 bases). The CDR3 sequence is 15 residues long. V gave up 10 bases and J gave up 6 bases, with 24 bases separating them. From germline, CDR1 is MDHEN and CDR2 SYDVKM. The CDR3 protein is CAIGDQGLDLDGYTF. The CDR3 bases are TGTGCCATCGGCGACCAGGGGCTGGATTTAGATGGCTACACCTTC.

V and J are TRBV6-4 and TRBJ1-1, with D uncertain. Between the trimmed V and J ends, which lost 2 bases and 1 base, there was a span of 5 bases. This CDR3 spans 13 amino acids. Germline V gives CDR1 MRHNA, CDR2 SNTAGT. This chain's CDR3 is CASSDPGNTEAFF. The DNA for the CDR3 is TGTGCCAGCAGTGACCCAGGGAACACTGAAGCTTTCTTT.

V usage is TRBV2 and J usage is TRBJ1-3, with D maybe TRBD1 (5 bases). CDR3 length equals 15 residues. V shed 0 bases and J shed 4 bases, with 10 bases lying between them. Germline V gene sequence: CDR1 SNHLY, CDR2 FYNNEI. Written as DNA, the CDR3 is TGTGCCAGCAGTGAAGCATCGGGACCCGGAAACACCATATATTTT. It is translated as CASSEASGPGNTIYF.

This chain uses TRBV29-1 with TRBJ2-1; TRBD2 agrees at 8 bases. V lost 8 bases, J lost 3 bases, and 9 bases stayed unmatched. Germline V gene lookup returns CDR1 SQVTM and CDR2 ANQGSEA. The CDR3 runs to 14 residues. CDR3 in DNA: TGCAGCTCTTTCGGGAGGGCCCGCTACAATGAGCAGTTCTTC. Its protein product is CSSFGRARYNEQFF.

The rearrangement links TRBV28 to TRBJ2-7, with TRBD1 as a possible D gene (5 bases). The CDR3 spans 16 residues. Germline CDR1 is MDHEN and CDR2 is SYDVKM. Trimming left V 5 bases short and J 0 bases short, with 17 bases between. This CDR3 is CASSRPHDRSSYEQYF. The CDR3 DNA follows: TGTGCCAGCAGTCGCCCCCATGACAGAAGCTCCTACGAGCAGTACTTC. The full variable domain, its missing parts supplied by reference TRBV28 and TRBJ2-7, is DVKVTQSSRYLVKRTGEKVFLECVQDMDHENMFWYRQDPGLGLRLIYFSYDVKMKEKGDIPEGYSVSREKKERFSLILESASTNQTSMYLCASSRPHDRSSYEQYFGPGTRLTVT.

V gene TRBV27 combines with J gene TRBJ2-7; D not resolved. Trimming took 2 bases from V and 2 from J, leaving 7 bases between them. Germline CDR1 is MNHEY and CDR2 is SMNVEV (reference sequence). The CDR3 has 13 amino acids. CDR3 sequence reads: CASSLSTAYEQYF. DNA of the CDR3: TGTGCCAGCAGTTTAAGTACAGCCTACGAGCAGTACTTC.